Described below is a single T cell receptor beta chain sequence and its context. As handled by the study authors: Amplifying reference gene primers gave estimates of nucleated cell counts. Assay: immunoSEQ multiplex PCR; the TCRdb copy retains only in-frame clones and omits some. V and J calls and clone size are given by that table; D and trimming were obtained from the DNA. This table has roughly 140,000 clones, around 86% appearing once. The CDR3 loop spans 14 amino acids. Per germline, CDR1 SGHRS and CDR2 YFSETQ. V dropped 1 base and J dropped 2 bases, with 7 bases sitting between them. This sample was taken from a study of blood T cell repertoires in COVID-19. Study-level information: In each case, the material was cDNA or gDNA derived from T cells, B-cell-depleted T cells, or PBMCs.

Sequenced material: peripheral blood. This TCR was recovered from a man between 65 and 85 years old with acute or convalescent COVID-19. V is TRBV5-1 and J is TRBJ1-5; D call uncertain. CDR3 protein: CASSLLRGNQPQHF. The CDR3 DNA sequence: TGCGCCAGCAGCTTGTTGAGGGGCAATCAGCCCCAGCATTTT.